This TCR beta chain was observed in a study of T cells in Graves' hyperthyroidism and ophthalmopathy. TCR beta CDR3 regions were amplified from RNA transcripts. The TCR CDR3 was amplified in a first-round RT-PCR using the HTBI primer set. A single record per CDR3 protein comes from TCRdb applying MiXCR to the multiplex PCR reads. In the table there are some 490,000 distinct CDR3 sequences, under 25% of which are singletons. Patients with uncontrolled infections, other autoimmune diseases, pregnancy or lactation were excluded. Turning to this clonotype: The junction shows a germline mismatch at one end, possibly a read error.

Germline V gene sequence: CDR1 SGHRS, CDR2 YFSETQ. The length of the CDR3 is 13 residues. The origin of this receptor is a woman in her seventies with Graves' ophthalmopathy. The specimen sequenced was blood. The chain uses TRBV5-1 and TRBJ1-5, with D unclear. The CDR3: CASSLYGDQPQDF. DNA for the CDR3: TGCGCCAGCAGCTTGTATGGGGATCAGCCCCAGGATTTT.